This T cell receptor (beta chain) came from a study of T-cell reconstitution after alpha-beta-depleted transplantation in children (dated by TCRdb to about 2016). For the wider study: T-cell immune reconstitution after TCRalphabeta/CD19-depleted allogeneic hematopoietic cell transplantation in children was quantitatively tracked in the study by means of TCR repertoire profiling. Study-wide conclusions, independent of this receptor: In some patients, the high TCRbeta diversity seen at day 60 was put down to recipient T cells and intrathymic progenitors that had survived conditioning. The apparently early recovery of alphabetaT-cell counts about two months after transplant reportedly depended on only several hundred rapidly expanded clones that came from non-depleted graft cells. Over the following months the frequencies of hyperexpanded clones went down, and after one year T-cell counts and TCRbeta diversity were mostly credited to newly produced T cells.

The protocol used for the library was PCR. TCRdb names Illumina HiSeq 2500 as the instrument used. TCR library preparation used molecular barcoding, with unique molecular identifiers applied to normalize quantification of the TCRbeta repertoire. TCRdb trimmed the raw reads at Q25, called clones with MiXCR and kept productive beta chains. A single entry per CDR3 protein holds the most common genes and DNA from its merged rows. Across this sample there are some 140,000 distinct CDR3 sequences, with 9.7% seen only once. Around 24% of the sample rests with the top ten. Read against the paper, the sample's treatment or condition label means: allogeneic hematopoietic cell transplantation with graft depleted of TCRalphabeta T cells and CD19 B cells. The transplant recipients were children given TCRalphabeta/CD19-depleted allogeneic hematopoietic cell grafts. A remark on this clonotype: The antigen it recognizes is unknown. No qualities accompany the bases; no much larger clone lies one base away.

This clonotype originated in a girl under two years old who had a stem cell transplant for combined immunodeficiency, so the T cells may come from the graft donor. The sequenced sample was PBMCs, mostly from graft donor cells, obtained 180 days after TCRalphabeta/CD19-depleted stem cell transplant.

The DNA sequence reads TGCAGTGCTCTCAGACAGGGGGCAGAAGAGCAGTACTTC. Protein translation: CSALRQGAEEQYF. This chain is built from TRBV20-1 and TRBJ2-7, and 10 bases in between align with TRBD1. V is trimmed back by 5 bases and J by 7 bases, and the junction contains 8 bases that no gene match accounts for. From cysteine to phenylalanine, the CDR3 is 13 amino acids long. Only the CDR3 portion is preserved as DNA: 39 bases, with reading frame beginning at the first base. The CDR1 and CDR2 encoded by the germline V gene (reference sequence) are DFQATT and SNEGSKA.